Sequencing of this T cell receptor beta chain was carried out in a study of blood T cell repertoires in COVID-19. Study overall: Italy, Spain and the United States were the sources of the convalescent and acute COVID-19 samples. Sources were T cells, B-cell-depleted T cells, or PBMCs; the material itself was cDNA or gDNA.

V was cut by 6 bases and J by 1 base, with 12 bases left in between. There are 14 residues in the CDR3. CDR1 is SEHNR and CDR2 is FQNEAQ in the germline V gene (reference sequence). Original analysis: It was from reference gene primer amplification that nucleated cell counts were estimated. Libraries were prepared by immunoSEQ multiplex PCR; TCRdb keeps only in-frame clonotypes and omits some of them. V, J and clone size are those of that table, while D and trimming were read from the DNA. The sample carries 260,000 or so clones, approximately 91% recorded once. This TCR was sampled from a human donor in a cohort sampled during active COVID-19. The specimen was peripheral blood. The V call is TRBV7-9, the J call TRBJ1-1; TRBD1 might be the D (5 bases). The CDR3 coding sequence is TGTGCCAGCAGTACGACAAGGGGGAACACTGAAGCTTTCTTT. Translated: CASSTTRGNTEAFF.